The 15 T cell receptor beta chains in this list originate from one sample, sequenced in a study of cytomegalovirus exposure and HLA in healthy donors. The table came from immunoSEQ multiplex PCR; TCRdb's copy has only in-frame clones and leaves some out. The sample shows roughly 50,000 clones, roughly 90% of them seen only once. Sample: PBMCs. All receptors derive from a man between 18 and 29 years old in good health and CMV-seronegative.

The CDR3 sequence: CASSNPPGQRLNQPQHF. In DNA form, the CDR3 reads TGTGCCAGTAGTAATCCCCCGGGACAGCGTTTGAATCAGCCCCAGCATTTT. V and J are TRBV19 and TRBJ1-5; the match to TRBD1 covers 7 bases. The V segment lost 4 bases and the J segment 4 bases; nucleotides outside the gene matches: 13. The germline V gene encodes CDR1 LNHDA and CDR2 SQIVND (reference sequence). This CDR3 is built from 17 residues.

The chain couples TRBV12-5 to TRBJ1-5; D perhaps matches TRBD1 (5 bases). CDR1 and CDR2 (germline): LGHNT, FRNRAP. This CDR3 comprises 11 residues. Trimming pared 3 bases from V and 9 bases from J, leaving 6 bases between. The CDR3 protein is CASGFGGPQHF. The CDR3, as DNA: TGTGCTAGTGGTTTCGGGGGGCCCCAGCATTTT.

Only a few counts were recorded for this clone. The genes are TRBV6-5 and TRBJ1-5, with D perhaps TRBD1 (6 bases). Between the trimmed V and J ends, which lost 6 bases and 2 bases, there was a span of 11 bases. The CDR3 totals 14 residues. Germline CDR1 MNHEY, CDR2 SVGAGI. The CDR3 protein is CASSTGFRNQPQHF. The CDR3, as DNA: TGTGCCAGCAGCACAGGGTTTCGCAATCAGCCCCAGCATTTT.

This chain joins TRBV11-2 and TRBJ2-7; D is ambiguous. Germline loops: CDR1 SGHAT, CDR2 FQNNGV. V gave up 3 bases and J gave up 3 bases, with 9 bases separating them. This CDR3 comprises 13 residues. CDR3 DNA: TGTGCCAGCAGCTTGTTGAACAGCTACGAGCAGTACTTC. Protein product: CASSLLNSYEQYF.

The CDR3 coding sequence is TGTGCCAGCAGTTTATACTCCTCCTACGAGCAGTACTTC. Protein sequence: CASSLYSSYEQYF. The chain combines TRBV27 with TRBJ2-7; no clear D. Germline V gene data show CDR1 as MNHEY and CDR2 as SMNVEV (reference sequence). With 1 base removed from V and 0 bases from J, the gap between germline ends came to 4 bases. The CDR3 length is 13 residues.

This clone was picked up one time. V and J are TRBV28 and TRBJ2-1, with a tentative D call TRBD2 (6 bases). The germline V gene encodes CDR1 MDHEN and CDR2 SYDVKM. V lost 5 bases and J 5 bases, leaving 10 bases between the germline ends. The CDR3 is 13 residues long. CDR3 protein: CASSPWEDNEQFF. The CDR3 nucleotides read TGTGCCAGCAGTCCATGGGAGGACAATGAGCAGTTCTTC.

The chain carries TRBV5-6 and TRBJ1-4; D not certain. V was clipped by 0 bases and J by 1 base, with 10 bases between them. Per the germline V gene, CDR1 is SGHDT and CDR2 is YYEEEE. This CDR3 is built from 16 residues. The DNA for the CDR3 is TGTGCCAGCAGCTTGGATCGGAGCCTAACTAATGAAAAACTGTTTTTT. Translation: CASSLDRSLTNEKLFF. The variable domain in full, with the rest retrieved from reference TRBV5-6 and TRBJ1-4, is DAGVTQSPTHLIKTRGQQVTLRCSPKSGHDTVSWYQQALGQGPQFIFQYYEEEERQRGNFPDRFSGHQFPNYSSELNVNALLLGDSALYLCASSLDRSLTNEKLFFGSGTQLSVL.

The V gene is TRBV12-2, the J gene TRBJ2-2; the table's D call, TRBD2, was not checked against the DNA. TRBV12-2 is a pseudogene. The CDR3 is 19 amino acids. For the CDR3, the DNA is TGTGCAAGTCCCACAACTACAGCGGGAGGACCCTCGAACACCGGGGAGCTGTTTTTT. This codes for CASPTTTAGGPSNTGELFF.

The rearrangement links TRBV10-1 to TRBJ1-5, with 11 bases that match TRBD1. This CDR3 is 14 amino acids long. The V gene's germline CDR1 is WNHNN and CDR2 SYGVQD (reference sequence). J gave up 6 bases and V 9 bases, and 7 bases lay outside the gene matches. The CDR3 nucleotides read TGCGCCAGGATGGGACAGGGGGAAGGTCAGCCCCAGCATTTT. As protein: CARMGQGEGQPQHF.

V usage is TRBV4-1 and J usage is TRBJ2-5; D is ambiguous. V was pared by 1 base and J by 2 bases, with 8 bases between. CDR1 and CDR2 from the germline V gene are MGHRA and YSYEKL. This CDR3 spans 14 amino acids. CDR3 residues: CASSQALFQETQYF. The CDR3 DNA follows: TGCGCCAGCAGCCAAGCCTTGTTTCAAGAGACCCAGTACTTC.

V and J are TRBV9 and TRBJ2-1; 10 bases align to TRBD2. Trimming took 0 bases from V and 8 from J; bases not matched to a gene: 8. Germline V lookup: CDR1 SGDLS, CDR2 YYNGEE. This CDR3 region has 16 residues. The CDR3 bases are TGTGCCAGCAGCGTAGATGGCACTAGCGGGATACATGAGCAGTTCTTC. It yields the protein CASSVDGTSGIHEQFF.

This CDR3 is CASSSRGLAGLWSSYNEQFF. DNA of the CDR3: TGTGCCAGTAGTTCGAGGGGACTAGCGGGACTATGGAGCTCCTACAATGAGCAGTTCTTC. The rearrangement uses TRBV19 and TRBJ2-1; 13 bases match TRBD2. The V segment lost 5 bases and the J segment 0 bases; nucleotides outside the gene matches: 13. The CDR3 extends over 20 amino acids. Germline V lookup: CDR1 LNHDA, CDR2 SQIVND (reference sequence).

The rearrangement uses TRBV5-5 and TRBJ2-2; possible D gene TRBD1, 7 bases. Deletions cut 2 bases from V and 4 bases from J, with 12 bases between. CDR1 SGHKS and CDR2 YYEKEE come from the germline V gene (reference sequence). CDR3 length: 15 amino acids. CDR3 in DNA: TGTGCCAGCAGCTTAAGACAGGGAGGCACCGGGGAGCTGTTTTTT. Its protein is CASSLRQGGTGELFF.

The chain couples TRBV27 to TRBJ1-5; 7 positions match TRBD1. CDR1 and CDR2 from the germline V gene are MNHEY and SMNVEV (reference sequence). The V and J ends lost 3 bases and 1 base, in that order; junction bases with no gene match: 6. The CDR3 totals 16 residues. The chain's CDR3 is CASSFGAGGSNQPQHF. CDR3 bases: TGTGCCAGCAGTTTTGGTGCAGGGGGAAGCAATCAGCCCCAGCATTTT.

V and J are TRBV15 and TRBJ1-3, with no clear D. Trimming removed 4 bases at V and 2 bases at J, with 15 bases between. Germline V gives CDR1 LNHNV, CDR2 YYDKDF (reference sequence). This CDR3 is built from 16 residues. CDR3 DNA sequence: TGTGCCACCAGCAATTACAGCCACGGGACTGGAAACACCATATATTTT. The encoded protein is CATSNYSHGTGNTIYF. The full variable domain, its missing parts supplied by reference TRBV15 and TRBJ1-3, is DAMVIQNPRYQVTQFGKPVTLSCSQTLNHNVMYWYQQKSSQAPKLLFHYYDKDFNNEADTPDNFQSRRPNTSFCFLDIRSPGLGDTAMYLCATSNYSHGTGNTIYFGEGSWLTVV.